The 22 T cell receptor beta chains presented below share a single source sample, sequenced in a study of CD8 T cells in Susac syndrome. RNA was extracted with the RNeasy kit, and a quantity of roughly 0.5 to 1 ug was reverse transcribed using random hexamers. TCRdb used MiXCR to reprocess the immunoSEQ multiplex PCR reads, holding one entry per CDR3 protein. The top ten hold 0.15% to 0.2% of the sample, which has roughly 140,000 distinct CDR3 sequences, roughly 95% seen once. Sequencing was carried out using CD4+ T cells from PBMCs. Receptors were obtained from a human donor with Susac syndrome.

V and J are TRBV5-1 and TRBJ2-7; TRBD1 matches 7 bases. V lost 3 bases, J lost 0 bases, and 3 bases stayed unmatched. The V gene's germline CDR1 is SGHRS and CDR2 YFSETQ. The CDR3 consists of 14 residues. The CDR3 region is CASSSQGSSYEQYF. The CDR3 nucleotides are TGCGCCAGCAGCTCACAGGGGAGCTCCTACGAGCAGTACTTC.

The chain carries TRBV5-1 and TRBJ2-5; 10 positions agree with TRBD1. The germline gives CDR1 SGHRS, CDR2 YFSETQ. The CDR3 length is 15 residues. V was clipped by 4 bases and J by 4 bases; unmatched bases: 7. The CDR3 is CASSEGQGKGETQYF. The CDR3 DNA sequence: TGCGCCAGCAGCGAGGGACAGGGGAAGGGAGAGACCCAGTACTTC.

The chain links TRBV25-1 to TRBJ2-1, with D possibly being TRBD1 (9 bases). This CDR3 has 14 amino acids. The germline V gene has CDR1 MGHDK and CDR2 SYGVNS. Trimming shortened V by 7 bases and J by 7 bases, and 17 bases separated the two germline ends. CDR3 sequence reads: CASTRGGQGNEQFF. The CDR3 DNA sequence: TGTGCCAGCACTCGGGGGGGACAGGGTAATGAGCAGTTCTTC.

This clonotype was picked up one time. The chain links TRBV9 to TRBJ2-1, with 12 bases aligning to TRBD2. Germline V gene data show CDR1 as SGDLS and CDR2 as YYNGEE. This CDR3 spans 15 amino acids. With V trimmed by 4 bases and J by 6 bases, 5 bases remained unmatched. The CDR3 DNA reads as TGTGCCAGCAGCCCCAGGACTAGCGGGGTCAATGAGCAGTTCTTC. It codes for CASSPRTSGVNEQFF.

Only one count was recorded for this clonotype. J is TRBJ2-2 and V is TRBV6-4; 7 nucleotides match TRBD2. The CDR3 is made up of 16 amino acids. The V and J ends lost 3 bases and 0 bases, in that order; junction bases with no gene match: 4. CDR1 is MRHNA and CDR2 is SNTAGT in the germline V gene. CDR3 loop: CASSESGLANTGELFF. The DNA of the CDR3 is TGTGCCAGCAGTGAATCCGGACTAGCGAACACCGGGGAGCTGTTTTTT.

This clonotype was found once. The chain links TRBV5-1 to TRBJ2-3, with D possibly matching TRBD2 (5 bases). Germline V gene sequence: CDR1 SGHRS, CDR2 YFSETQ. Trimming took 6 bases from V and 11 from J, leaving 19 bases between them. This CDR3 region has 13 residues. Here the CDR3 DNA reads TGCGCCAGCACCCCAGGAGGTGTGACCAAGCAGTATTTT. Translation gives CASTPGGVTKQYF.

The chain is built from TRBV13 and TRBJ2-2; D remains ambiguous. Trimming left V 2 bases short and J 2 bases short, with 3 bases between. In germline, CDR1 is PRHDT, CDR2 FYEKMQ (reference sequence). This CDR3 contains 13 residues. In nucleotides, the CDR3 is TGTGCCAGCAGCTTACGCAACACCGGGGAGCTGTTTTTT. This translates into CASSLRNTGELFF.

The rearrangement links TRBV9 to TRBJ1-5; D gene ambiguous. Looked up from germline, CDR1 is SGDLS and CDR2 is YYNGEE. Trimming shortened V by 0 bases and J by 0 bases, and 7 bases separated the two germline ends. CDR3 length: 15 amino acids. For the CDR3, the DNA is TGTGCCAGCAGCGTAGCTCCGGATAGCAATCAGCCCCAGCATTTT. It is translated as CASSVAPDSNQPQHF.

V and J are TRBV5-1 and TRBJ1-6, with a possible D match to TRBD1 (6 bases). The germline V and J ends were trimmed by 5 bases and 7 bases, with 10 bases remaining between them. This CDR3 comprises 13 residues. The V gene's germline CDR1 is SGHRS and CDR2 YFSETQ. The CDR3 bases are TGCGCCAGCAGTAGGGGGGAAAATTCACCCCTCCACTTT. The encoded protein is CASSRGENSPLHF.

The chain couples TRBV5-4 to TRBJ1-6; D uncertain. This CDR3 comprises 9 residues. The germline CDR1 and CDR2 sequences are SGHNT and YYREEE (reference sequence). The CDR3 is CIWGSPLHF. DNA for the CDR3: TGTATCTGGGGATCACCCCTCCACTTT.

This sequence joins TRBV5-8 and TRBJ2-7; no firm D call. Trimming removed 7 bases from V and 2 bases from J, with 7 bases in between. CDR1 is SGHTS and CDR2 is YDEGEE in the germline V gene. The CDR3 is 11 amino acids. The CDR3 DNA reads as TGTGCCAGCCTATACACCTACGAGCAGTACTTC. Amino acids: CASLYTYEQYF.

V is TRBV9 and J is TRBJ2-2; D remains ambiguous. CDR3 length: 14 residues. Deletions cut 3 bases from V and 7 bases from J, with 13 bases between. Germline CDR1 and CDR2: SGDLS and YYNGEE. CDR3 amino acids: CASSGIPAGGELFF. For the CDR3, the DNA is TGTGCCAGCAGCGGGATTCCGGCCGGCGGGGAGCTGTTTTTT.

V usage is TRBV5-1 and J usage is TRBJ2-7; D unclear. CDR3 length: 13 residues. V lost 3 bases to trimming and J lost 5 bases, with 12 bases between them. Germline loops: CDR1 SGHRS, CDR2 YFSETQ. The CDR3 DNA reads TGCGCCAGCAGCTATACCCCCCGGGACGAGCAGTACTTC. It is translated as CASSYTPRDEQYF. Full variable domain (outside the CDR3, taken from reference TRBV5-1 and TRBJ2-7): KAGVTQTPRYLIKTRGQQVTLSCSPISGHRSVSWYQQTPGQGLQFLFEYFSETQRNKGNFPGRFSGRQFSNSRSEMNVSTLELGDSALYLCASSYTPRDEQYFGPGTRLTVT.

The V call is TRBV20-1, the J call TRBJ1-2, with D tentatively TRBD1 (5 bases). Between the trimmed V and J ends, which lost 5 bases and 4 bases, there was a span of 8 bases. Germline lookup yields CDR1 DFQATT and CDR2 SNEGSKA (reference sequence). The CDR3 is 11 residues long. CDR3 nucleotide sequence: TGCAGTGCTGGGACGGGCTATGGCTACACCTTC. This translates into CSAGTGYGYTF.

This chain links TRBV6-5 with TRBJ2-2; D gene ambiguous. Germline V gives CDR1 MNHEY, CDR2 SVGAGI. The CDR3 has 13 amino acids. Trimming pared 6 bases from V and 3 bases from J, leaving 8 bases between. CDR3 residues: CASSPSYTGELFF. DNA for the CDR3: TGTGCCAGCAGCCCGTCGTACACCGGGGAGCTGTTTTTT.

This sequence joins TRBV14 and TRBJ2-7; the D call may be TRBD1 or TRBD2 (5 bases each). The CDR3 runs 16 residues. V dropped 2 bases and J dropped 5 bases, with 19 bases sitting between them. Germline CDR1 reads SGHDN; CDR2 reads FVKESK. The CDR3 spells CASSQSPIWGIHEQYF. CDR3 nucleotides: TGTGCCAGCAGCCAAAGCCCTATCTGGGGGATCCACGAGCAGTACTTC.

The CDR3 DNA reads as TGCAGCGTTGAGGGAATAGGAGCCTTTTCCTACGAGCAGTACTTC. It encodes CSVEGIGAFSYEQYF. The chain employs TRBV29-1 and TRBJ2-7; no clear D. This CDR3 contains 15 residues. V was trimmed by 3 bases and J by 1 base, leaving 16 bases between them. The germline V gene encodes CDR1 SQVTM and CDR2 ANQGSEA.

The gene calls are TRBV11-2 and TRBJ2-7; 7 bases align to TRBD1. The CDR3 has 15 residues. The V and J ends lost 2 bases and 6 bases, in that order; junction bases with no gene match: 10. Germline CDR1 SGHAT, CDR2 FQNNGV. CDR3 nucleotide sequence: TGTGCCAGCAGCTTAATACGTGACAGGGTCTTCGAGCAGTACTTC. Amino acid sequence: CASSLIRDRVFEQYF.

The gene calls are TRBV7-9 and TRBJ2-3; D is unresolved. The CDR3 sequence is 12 residues long. CDR1 is SEHNR and CDR2 is FQNEAQ in the germline V gene (reference sequence). Trimming took off 4 bases at V and 4 bases at J, with 6 bases between the two ends. The CDR3 here is CASSSSADTQYF. The DNA for the CDR3 is TGTGCCAGCAGCTCCAGTGCAGATACGCAGTATTTT.

The chain employs TRBV20-1 and TRBJ2-1; unclear D gene. Trimming cost V 3 bases and J 7 bases, with 7 bases left between them. CDR3 length: 11 amino acids. The germline CDR1 and CDR2 sequences are DFQATT and SNEGSKA (reference sequence). CDR3 sequence reads: CSASLGNEQFF. The CDR3 DNA sequence: TGCAGTGCTAGCTTGGGAAATGAGCAGTTCTTC.

A single count supports this clonotype. The chain uses TRBV3-1 and TRBJ2-6; D is ambiguous. This CDR3 is 14 amino acids long. Germline lookup yields CDR1 LGHDT and CDR2 YNNKEL (reference sequence). V lost 1 base to trimming and J lost 9 bases, with 10 bases between them. This CDR3 is CASSQVPPFNVLTF. The DNA for the CDR3 is TGTGCCAGCAGCCAAGTCCCTCCATTCAACGTCCTGACTTTC. Using reference TRBV3-1 and TRBJ2-6 for the parts outside the CDR3, the full variable domain is DTAVSQTPKYLVTQMGNDKSIKCEQNLGHDTMYWYKQDSKKFLKIMFSYNNKELIINETVPNRFSPKSPDKAHLNLHINSLELGDSAVYFCASSQVPPFNVLTFGAGSRLTVL.

The rearrangement joins TRBV20-1 to TRBJ2-1; tentative D call: TRBD1 (6 bases). From germline, CDR1 is DFQATT and CDR2 SNEGSKA (reference sequence). The CDR3 has 14 amino acids. CDR3 amino acids: CSLTGPSSYNEQFF. The CDR3 region has the DNA TGCAGCCTCACAGGGCCGAGCTCCTACAATGAGCAGTTCTTC.